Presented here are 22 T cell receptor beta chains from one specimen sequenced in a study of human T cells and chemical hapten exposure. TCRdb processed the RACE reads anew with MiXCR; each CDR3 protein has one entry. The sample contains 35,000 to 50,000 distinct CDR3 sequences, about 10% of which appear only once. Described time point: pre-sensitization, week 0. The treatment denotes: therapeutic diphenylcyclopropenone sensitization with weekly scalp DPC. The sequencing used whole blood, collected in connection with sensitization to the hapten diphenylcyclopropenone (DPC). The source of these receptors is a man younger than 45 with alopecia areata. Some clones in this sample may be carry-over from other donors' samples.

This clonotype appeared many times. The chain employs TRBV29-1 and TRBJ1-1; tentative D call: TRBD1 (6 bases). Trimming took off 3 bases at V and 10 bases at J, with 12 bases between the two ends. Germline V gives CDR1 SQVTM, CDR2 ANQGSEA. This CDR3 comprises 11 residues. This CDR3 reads CSVESGGGAFF. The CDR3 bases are TGCAGCGTTGAGAGCGGAGGGGGAGCTTTCTTT.

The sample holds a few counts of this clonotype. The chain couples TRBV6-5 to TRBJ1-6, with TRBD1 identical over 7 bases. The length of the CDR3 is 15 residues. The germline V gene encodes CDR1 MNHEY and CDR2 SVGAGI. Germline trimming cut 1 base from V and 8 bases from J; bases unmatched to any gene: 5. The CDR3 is CASSYFRGHYSPLHF. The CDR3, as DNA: TGTGCCAGCAGTTACTTTAGGGGGCATTATTCACCCCTCCACTTT.

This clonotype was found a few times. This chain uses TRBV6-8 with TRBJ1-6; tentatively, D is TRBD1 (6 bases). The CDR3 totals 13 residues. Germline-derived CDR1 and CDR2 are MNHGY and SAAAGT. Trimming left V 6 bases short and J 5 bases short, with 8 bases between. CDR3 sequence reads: CASRRTDNSPLHF. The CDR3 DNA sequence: TGTGCCAGCAGAAGGACAGATAATTCACCCCTCCACTTT.

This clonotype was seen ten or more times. The CDR3 bases are TGTGCCAGCAGCTTAGGCCAAGAGACCCAGTACTTC. Translation: CASSLGQETQYF. This sequence joins TRBV11-2 and TRBJ2-5; D is ambiguous. Trimming took 1 base from V and 1 from J, leaving 1 base between them. CDR3 length: 12 amino acids. Germline CDR1 reads SGHAT; CDR2 reads FQNNGV.

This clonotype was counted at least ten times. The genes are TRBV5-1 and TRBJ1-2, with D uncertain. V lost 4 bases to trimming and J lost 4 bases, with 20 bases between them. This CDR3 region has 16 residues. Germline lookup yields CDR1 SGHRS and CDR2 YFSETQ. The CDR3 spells CASSLSPAVATYGYTF. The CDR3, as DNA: TGCGCCAGCAGCCTCTCCCCGGCGGTCGCTACCTATGGCTACACCTTC.

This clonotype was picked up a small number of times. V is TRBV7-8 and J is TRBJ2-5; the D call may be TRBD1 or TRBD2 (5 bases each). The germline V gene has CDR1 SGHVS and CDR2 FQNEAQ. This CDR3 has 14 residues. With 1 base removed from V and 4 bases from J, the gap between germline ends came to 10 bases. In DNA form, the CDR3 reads TGTGCCAGCAGCTTAGGAGGGGAAGGAGAGACCCAGTACTTC. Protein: CASSLGGEGETQYF.

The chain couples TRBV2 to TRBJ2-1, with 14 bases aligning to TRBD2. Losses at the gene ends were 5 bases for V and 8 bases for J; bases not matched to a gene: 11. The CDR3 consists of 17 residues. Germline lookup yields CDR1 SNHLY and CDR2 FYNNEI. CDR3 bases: TGTGCCAGCAGTCACGGACTAGCGGGGGGACGATTATATGAGCAGTTCTTC. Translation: CASSHGLAGGRLYEQFF.

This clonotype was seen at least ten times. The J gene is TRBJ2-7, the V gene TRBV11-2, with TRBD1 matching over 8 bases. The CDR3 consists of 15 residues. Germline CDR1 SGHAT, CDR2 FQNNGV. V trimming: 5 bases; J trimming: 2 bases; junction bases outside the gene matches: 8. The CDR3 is CASSPDRARTYEQYF. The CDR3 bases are TGTGCCAGCAGCCCGGACAGGGCAAGGACCTACGAGCAGTACTTC.

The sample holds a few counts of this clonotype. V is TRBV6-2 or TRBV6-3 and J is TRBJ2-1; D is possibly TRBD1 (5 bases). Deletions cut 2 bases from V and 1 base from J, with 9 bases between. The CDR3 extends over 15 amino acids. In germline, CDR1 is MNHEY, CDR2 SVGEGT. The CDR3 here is CASSYKGLSYNEQFF. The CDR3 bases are TGTGCCAGCAGTTACAAGGGGTTGTCCTACAATGAGCAGTTCTTC.

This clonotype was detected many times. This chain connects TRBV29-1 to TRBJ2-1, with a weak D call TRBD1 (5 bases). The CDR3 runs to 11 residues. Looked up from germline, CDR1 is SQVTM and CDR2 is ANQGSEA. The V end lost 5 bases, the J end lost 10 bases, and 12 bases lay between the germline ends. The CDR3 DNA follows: TGCAGCGTTACCCCCGGACAAGAGCAGTTCTTC. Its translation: CSVTPGQEQFF.

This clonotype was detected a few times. This CDR3 is CASSVTSTGELFF. CDR3 nucleotide sequence: TGTGCCAGCAGCGTGACTTCGACCGGGGAGCTGTTTTTT. The chain employs TRBV9 and TRBJ2-2; D not certain. Germline values: CDR1 SGDLS, CDR2 YYNGEE. The CDR3 sequence is 13 residues long. Trimming shortened V by 2 bases and J by 5 bases, and 7 bases separated the two germline ends.

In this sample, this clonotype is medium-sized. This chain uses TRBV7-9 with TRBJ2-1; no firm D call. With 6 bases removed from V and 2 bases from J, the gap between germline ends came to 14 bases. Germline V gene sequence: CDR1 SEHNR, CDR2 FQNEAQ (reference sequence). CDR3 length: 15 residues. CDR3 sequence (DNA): TGTGCCAGCAGTACCGACCCGGGTGCCTACAATGAGCAGTTCTTC. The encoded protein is CASSTDPGAYNEQFF.

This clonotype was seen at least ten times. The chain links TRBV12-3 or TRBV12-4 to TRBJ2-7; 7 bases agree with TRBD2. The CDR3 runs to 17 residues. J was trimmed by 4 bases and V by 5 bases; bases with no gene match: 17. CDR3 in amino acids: CASSRGAGGINLYEQYF. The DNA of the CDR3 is TGTGCCAGCAGTCGAGGAGCCGGGGGGATTAACCTTTACGAGCAGTACTTC.

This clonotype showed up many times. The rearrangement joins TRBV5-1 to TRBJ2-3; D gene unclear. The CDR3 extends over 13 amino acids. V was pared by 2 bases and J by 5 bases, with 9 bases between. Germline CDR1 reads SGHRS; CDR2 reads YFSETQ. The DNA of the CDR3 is TGCGCCAGCAGCTTACAGTCCGGAGATACGCAGTATTTT. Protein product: CASSLQSGDTQYF.

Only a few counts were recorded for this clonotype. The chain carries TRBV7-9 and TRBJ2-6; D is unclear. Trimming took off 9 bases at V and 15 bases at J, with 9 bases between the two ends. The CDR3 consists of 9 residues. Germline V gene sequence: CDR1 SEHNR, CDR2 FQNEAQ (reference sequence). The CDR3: CASSAYLTF. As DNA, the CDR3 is TGTGCCAGTTCAGCATACCTGACTTTC.

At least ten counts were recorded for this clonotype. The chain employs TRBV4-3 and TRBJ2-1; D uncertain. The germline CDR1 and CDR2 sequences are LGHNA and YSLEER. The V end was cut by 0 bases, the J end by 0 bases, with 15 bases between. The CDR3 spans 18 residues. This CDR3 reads CASSQDNVGFSSYNEQFF. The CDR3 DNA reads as TGCGCCAGCAGCCAAGATAATGTAGGCTTCAGCTCCTACAATGAGCAGTTCTTC.

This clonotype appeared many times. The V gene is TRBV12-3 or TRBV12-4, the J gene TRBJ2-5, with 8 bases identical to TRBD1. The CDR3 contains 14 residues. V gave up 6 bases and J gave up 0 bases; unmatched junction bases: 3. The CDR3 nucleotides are TGTGCCAGCAGCCGGACAGGGAACCAAGAGACCCAGTACTTC. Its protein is CASSRTGNQETQYF.

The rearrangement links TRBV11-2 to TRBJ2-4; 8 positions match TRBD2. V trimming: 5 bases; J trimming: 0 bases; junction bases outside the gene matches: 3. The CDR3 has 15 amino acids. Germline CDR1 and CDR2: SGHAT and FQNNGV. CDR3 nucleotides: TGTGCCAGCAGCAATAGCGGGATAGCCAAAAACATTCAGTACTTC. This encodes CASSNSGIAKNIQYF.

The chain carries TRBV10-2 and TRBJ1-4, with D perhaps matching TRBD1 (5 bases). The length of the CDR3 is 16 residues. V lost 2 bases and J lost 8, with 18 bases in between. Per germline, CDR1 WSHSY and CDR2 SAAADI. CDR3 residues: CASSEPMGRWGEKLFF. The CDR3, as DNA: TGCGCCAGCAGTGAGCCGATGGGACGGTGGGGAGAAAAACTGTTTTTT.

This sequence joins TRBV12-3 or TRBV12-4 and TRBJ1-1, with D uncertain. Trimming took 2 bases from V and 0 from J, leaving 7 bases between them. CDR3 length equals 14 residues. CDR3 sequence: CASSLFEMNTEAFF. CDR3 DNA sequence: TGTGCCAGCAGTTTATTCGAAATGAACACTGAAGCTTTCTTT.

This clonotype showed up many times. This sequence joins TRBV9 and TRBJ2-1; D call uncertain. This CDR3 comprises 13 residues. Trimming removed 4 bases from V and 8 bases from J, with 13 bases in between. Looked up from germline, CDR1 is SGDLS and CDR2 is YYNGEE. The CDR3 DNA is TGTGCCAGCAGCCGCGCCAAGCCATATGAGCAGTTCTTC. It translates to CASSRAKPYEQFF.

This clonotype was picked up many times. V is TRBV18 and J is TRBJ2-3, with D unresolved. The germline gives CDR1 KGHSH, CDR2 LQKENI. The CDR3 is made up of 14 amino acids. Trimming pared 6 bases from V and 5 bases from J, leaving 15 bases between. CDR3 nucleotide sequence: TGTGCCAGCTCCCCTATAGGAACGGAAGATACGCAGTATTTT. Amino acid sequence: CASSPIGTEDTQYF.